This T cell receptor (beta chain) was sequenced during a study of blood T cell repertoires in COVID-19. As for the study in general: Spain, Italy and the United States supplied samples that represented acute and convalescent COVID-19. T cells, B-cell-depleted T cells, or PBMCs supplied cDNA or gDNA.

V dropped 3 bases and J dropped 0 bases, with 12 bases sitting between them. The length of the CDR3 is 16 residues. Germline CDR1 reads ENHRY; CDR2 reads SYGVKD. Per the original methods: How many nucleated cells were present was estimated from reference gene primer amplification. Sequenced by immunoSEQ multiplex PCR; TCRdb stores in-frame clones only, minus some. V and J calls and clone size come straight from that table; D and trimming were deduced from the DNA. The sample lists approximately 150,000 clones; roughly 87% were seen once. This clonotype was obtained from a woman in her sixties with active or convalescent COVID-19. J is TRBJ1-3 and V is TRBV10-3; tentative D call: TRBD1 (6 bases). The sample comprised peripheral blood. Here the CDR3 reads CAISDKGHISGNTIYF. In DNA form, the CDR3 reads TGTGCCATCAGTGATAAGGGACATATCTCTGGAAACACCATATATTTT.